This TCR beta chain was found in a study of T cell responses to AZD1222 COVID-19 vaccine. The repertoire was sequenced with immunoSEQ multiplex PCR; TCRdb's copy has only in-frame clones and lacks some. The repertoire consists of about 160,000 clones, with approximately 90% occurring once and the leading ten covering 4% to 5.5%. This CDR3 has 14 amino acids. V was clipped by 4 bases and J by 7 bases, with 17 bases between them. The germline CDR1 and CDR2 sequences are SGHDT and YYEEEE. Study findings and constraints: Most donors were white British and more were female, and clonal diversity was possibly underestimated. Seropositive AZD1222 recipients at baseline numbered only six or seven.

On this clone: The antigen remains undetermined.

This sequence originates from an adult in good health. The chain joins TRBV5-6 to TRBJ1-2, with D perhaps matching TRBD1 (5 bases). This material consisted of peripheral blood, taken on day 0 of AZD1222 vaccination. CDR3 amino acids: CASSPFVGLGGYTF. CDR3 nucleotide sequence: TGTGCCAGCAGCCCCTTCGTGGGGCTAGGTGGCTACACCTTC.